A single sample is the source of the 10 T cell receptor beta chains below, sequenced in a study of blood T cell repertoires in COVID-19. Profiling relied on immunoSEQ multiplex PCR, and the TCRdb table lists in-frame clones only, not all of them. In the table there are hundreds of thousands of clones, roughly 84% of which are singletons. Material for sequencing was peripheral blood. The receptors shown here come from a middle-aged man with acute or convalescent COVID-19.

The chain couples TRBV3-1 (or the pseudogene TRBV3-2) to TRBJ1-6; unclear D gene. Trimming stripped 0 bases from V and 10 bases from J, with 7 bases between. The germline CDR1 and CDR2 sequences are LGHDT and YNNKEL (reference sequence). The length of the CDR3 is 13 residues. As DNA, the CDR3 is TGTGCCAGCAGCCAAGAAGAACGGTCACCCCTCCACTTT. Protein: CASSQEERSPLHF.

The V and J genes are TRBV5-4 and TRBJ2-2, with unresolved D. This CDR3 is 14 amino acids long. Trimming removed 1 base at V and 6 bases at J, with 10 bases between. CDR1 is SGHNT, CDR2 YYREEE, per germline (reference sequence). CDR3 in amino acids: CASSLRSGAGELFF. CDR3 bases: TGTGCCAGCAGCTTGCGGTCTGGTGCCGGGGAGCTGTTTTTT.

The rearrangement uses TRBV5-1 and TRBJ2-5, with D possibly being TRBD2 (5 bases). The CDR3 is 15 amino acids. Germline loops: CDR1 SGHRS, CDR2 YFSETQ. V gave up 2 bases and J gave up 2 bases, with 13 bases separating them. The CDR3 protein is CASSFQVGNQETQYF. DNA for the CDR3: TGCGCCAGCAGCTTTCAGGTCGGGAATCAAGAGACCCAGTACTTC.

This chain uses TRBV13 with TRBJ1-1, with 7 bases matching TRBD1. Germline loops: CDR1 PRHDT, CDR2 FYEKMQ (reference sequence). The CDR3 spans 15 residues. V shed 3 bases, J shed 4 bases, and the junction held 8 bases outside the gene matches. The CDR3 region has the DNA TGTGCCAGCAGCTTGAACAGGGGTTCGGGCACTGAAGCTTTCTTT. Its protein is CASSLNRGSGTEAFF.

The chain combines TRBV11-2 with TRBJ1-6; D perhaps matches TRBD1 (5 bases). This CDR3 is built from 15 residues. The V gene's germline CDR1 is SGHAT and CDR2 FQNNGV. V lost 0 bases and J lost 6, with 9 bases in between. The CDR3 sequence is CASSLDDRSNSPLHF. The CDR3 region has the DNA TGTGCCAGCAGCTTAGATGACAGATCTAATTCACCCCTCCACTTT.

This clone came up once. V and J are TRBV12-5 and TRBJ1-1; D not resolved. The germline V gene encodes CDR1 LGHNT and CDR2 FRNRAP. V lost 7 bases and J 5 bases, leaving 11 bases between the germline ends. CDR3 size: 12 residues. The CDR3 nucleotides read TGTGCTAGTGCCTACTTCTGGACTGAAGCTTTCTTT. The encoded protein is CASAYFWTEAFF.

The CDR3 spells CASSAFSGGQGSGNTIYF. CDR3 nucleotides: TGTGCCAGCAGTGCCTTCTCCGGGGGGCAAGGGTCTGGAAACACCATATATTTT. The chain has TRBV6-1 and TRBJ1-3, with a tentative D call TRBD1 (6 bases). V lost 4 bases and J lost 1, with 20 bases in between. This CDR3 spans 18 amino acids. Germline CDR1 is MNHNS and CDR2 is SASEGT.

J is TRBJ2-2 and V is TRBV19; weak D call: TRBD2 (5 bases). In germline, CDR1 is LNHDA, CDR2 SQIVND (reference sequence). The CDR3 is 15 amino acids. The ends were cut back, 7 bases at V and 5 bases at J, with 17 bases in the middle. In nucleotides, the CDR3 is TGTGCCAGTACCACGAGGGCGGTTAGGACCGGGGAGCTGTTTTTT. Translated: CASTTRAVRTGELFF.

The rearrangement uses TRBV7-2 and TRBJ1-3, with 7 bases fitting TRBD1. Germline V gene data show CDR1 as SGHTA and CDR2 as FQGNSA. Trimming removed 0 bases from V and 4 bases from J; junction bases left unmatched: 3. The CDR3 is 15 amino acids. The DNA of the CDR3 is TGTGCCAGCAGCTTAGCCCCAGGGGGAGGAAACACCATATATTTT. Amino acid sequence: CASSLAPGGGNTIYF. The complete variable domain, with remaining parts taken from reference TRBV7-2 and TRBJ1-3, reads GAGVSQSPSNKVTEKGKDVELRCDPISGHTALYWYRQSLGQGLEFLIYFQGNSAPDKSGLPSDRFSAERTGGSVSTLTIQRTQQEDSAVYLCASSLAPGGGNTIYFGEGSWLTVV.

V usage is TRBV10-3 and J usage is TRBJ2-1, with 7 bases matching TRBD2. V lost 5 bases to trimming and J lost 5 bases; unmatched junction nucleotides: 6. The germline V gene has CDR1 ENHRY and CDR2 SYGVKD. This CDR3 comprises 14 residues. This CDR3 reads CAISSGDLDNEQFF. DNA for the CDR3: TGTGCCATCAGTAGCGGGGATCTCGACAATGAGCAGTTCTTC.